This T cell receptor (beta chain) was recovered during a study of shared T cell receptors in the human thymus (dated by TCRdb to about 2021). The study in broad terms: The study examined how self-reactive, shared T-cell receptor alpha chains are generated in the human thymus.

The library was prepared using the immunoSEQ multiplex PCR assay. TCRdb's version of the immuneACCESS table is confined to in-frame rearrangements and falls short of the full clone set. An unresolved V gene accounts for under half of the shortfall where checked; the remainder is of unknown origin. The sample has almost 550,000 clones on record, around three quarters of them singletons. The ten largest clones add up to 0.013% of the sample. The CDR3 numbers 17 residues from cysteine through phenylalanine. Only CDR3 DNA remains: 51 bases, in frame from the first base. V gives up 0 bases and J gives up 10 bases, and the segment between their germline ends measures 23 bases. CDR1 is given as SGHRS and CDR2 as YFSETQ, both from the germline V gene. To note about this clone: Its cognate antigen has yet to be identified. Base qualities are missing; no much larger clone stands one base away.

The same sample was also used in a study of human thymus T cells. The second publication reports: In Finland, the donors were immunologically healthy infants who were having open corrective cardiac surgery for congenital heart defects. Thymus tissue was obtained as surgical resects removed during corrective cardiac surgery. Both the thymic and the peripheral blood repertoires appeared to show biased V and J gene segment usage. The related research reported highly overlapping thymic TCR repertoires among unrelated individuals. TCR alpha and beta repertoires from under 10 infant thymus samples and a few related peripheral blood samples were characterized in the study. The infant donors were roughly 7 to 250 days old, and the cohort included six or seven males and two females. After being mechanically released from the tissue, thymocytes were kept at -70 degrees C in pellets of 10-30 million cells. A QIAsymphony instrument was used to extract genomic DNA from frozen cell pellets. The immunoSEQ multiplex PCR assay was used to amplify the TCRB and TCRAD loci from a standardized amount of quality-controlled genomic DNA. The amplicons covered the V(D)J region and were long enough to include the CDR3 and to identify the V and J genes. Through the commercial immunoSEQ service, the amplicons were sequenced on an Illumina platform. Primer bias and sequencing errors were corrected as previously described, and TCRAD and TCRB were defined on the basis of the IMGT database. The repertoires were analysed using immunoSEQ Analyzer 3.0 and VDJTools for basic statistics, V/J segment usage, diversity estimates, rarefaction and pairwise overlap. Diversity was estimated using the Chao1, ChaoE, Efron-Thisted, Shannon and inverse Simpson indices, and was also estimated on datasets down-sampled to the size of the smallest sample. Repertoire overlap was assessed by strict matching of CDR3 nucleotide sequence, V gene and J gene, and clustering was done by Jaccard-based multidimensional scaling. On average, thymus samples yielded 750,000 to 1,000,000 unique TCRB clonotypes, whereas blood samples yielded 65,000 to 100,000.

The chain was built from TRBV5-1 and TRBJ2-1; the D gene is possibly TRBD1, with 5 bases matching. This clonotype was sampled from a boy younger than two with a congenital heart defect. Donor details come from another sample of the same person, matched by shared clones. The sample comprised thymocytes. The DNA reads TGCGCCAGCAGCTTGGCATCAGGGAAACCTACCGTCGGGGAGCAGTTCTTC. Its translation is CASSLASGKPTVGEQFF.